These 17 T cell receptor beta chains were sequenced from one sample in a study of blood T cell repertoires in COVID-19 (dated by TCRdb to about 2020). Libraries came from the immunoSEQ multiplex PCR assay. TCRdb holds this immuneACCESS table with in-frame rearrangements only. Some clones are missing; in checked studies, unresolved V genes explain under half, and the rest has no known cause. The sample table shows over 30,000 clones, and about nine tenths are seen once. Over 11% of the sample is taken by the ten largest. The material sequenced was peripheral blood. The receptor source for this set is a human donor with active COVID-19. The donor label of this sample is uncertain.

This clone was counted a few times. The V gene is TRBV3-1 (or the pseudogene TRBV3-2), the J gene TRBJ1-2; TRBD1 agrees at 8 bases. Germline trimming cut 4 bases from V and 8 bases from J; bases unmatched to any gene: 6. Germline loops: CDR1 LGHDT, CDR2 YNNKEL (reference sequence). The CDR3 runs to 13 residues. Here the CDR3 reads CASSPWTGSGYTF. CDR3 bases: TGTGCCAGCAGCCCATGGACAGGGAGCGGCTACACCTTC.

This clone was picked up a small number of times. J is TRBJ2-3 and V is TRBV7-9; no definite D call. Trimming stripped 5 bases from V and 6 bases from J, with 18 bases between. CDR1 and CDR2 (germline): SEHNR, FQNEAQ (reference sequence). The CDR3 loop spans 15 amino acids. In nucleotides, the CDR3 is TGTGCCAGCAGCCCCCCCTTTAGGTACGGGGATACGCAGTATTTT. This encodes CASSPPFRYGDTQYF.

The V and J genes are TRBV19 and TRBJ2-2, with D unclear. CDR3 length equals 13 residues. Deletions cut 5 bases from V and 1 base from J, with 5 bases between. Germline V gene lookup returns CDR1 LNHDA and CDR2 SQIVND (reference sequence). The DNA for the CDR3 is TGTGCCAGTAGTCGACAGAACACCGGGGAGCTGTTTTTT. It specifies CASSRQNTGELFF.

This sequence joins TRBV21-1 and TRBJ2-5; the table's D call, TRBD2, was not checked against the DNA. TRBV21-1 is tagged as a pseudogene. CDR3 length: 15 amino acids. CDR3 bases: TGTGCCAGCCGGGGGAAGCGAATAGTCCAAGAGACCCAGTACTTC. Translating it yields CASRGKRIVQETQYF.

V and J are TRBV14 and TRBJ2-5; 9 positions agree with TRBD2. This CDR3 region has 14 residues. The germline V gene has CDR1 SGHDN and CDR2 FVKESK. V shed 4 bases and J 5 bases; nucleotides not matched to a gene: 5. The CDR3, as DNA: TGTGCCAGCAGCCGCGGGGGGGCGTGGGAGACCCAGTACTTC. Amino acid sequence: CASSRGGAWETQYF.

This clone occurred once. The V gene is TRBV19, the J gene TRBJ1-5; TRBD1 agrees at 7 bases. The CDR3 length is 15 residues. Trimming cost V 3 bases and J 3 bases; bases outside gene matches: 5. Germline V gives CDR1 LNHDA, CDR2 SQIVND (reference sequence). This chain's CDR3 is CASSMNRGLNQPQHF. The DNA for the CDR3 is TGTGCCAGTAGTATGAACAGGGGTCTCAATCAGCCCCAGCATTTT.

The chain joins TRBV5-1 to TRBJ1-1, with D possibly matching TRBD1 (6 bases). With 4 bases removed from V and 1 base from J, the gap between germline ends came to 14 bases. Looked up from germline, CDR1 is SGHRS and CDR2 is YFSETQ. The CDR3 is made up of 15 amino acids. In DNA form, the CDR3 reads TGCGCCAGCAGCCCGCGAGGGACACAGAACACTGAAGCTTTCTTT. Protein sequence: CASSPRGTQNTEAFF. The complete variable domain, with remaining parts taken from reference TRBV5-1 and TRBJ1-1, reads KAGVTQTPRYLIKTRGQQVTLSCSPISGHRSVSWYQQTPGQGLQFLFEYFSETQRNKGNFPGRFSGRQFSNSRSEMNVSTLELGDSALYLCASSPRGTQNTEAFFGQGTRLTVV.

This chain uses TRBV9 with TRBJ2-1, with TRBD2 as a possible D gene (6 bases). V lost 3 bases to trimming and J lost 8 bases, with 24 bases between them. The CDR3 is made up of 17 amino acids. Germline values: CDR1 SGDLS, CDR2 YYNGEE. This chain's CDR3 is CASSAPWGDPKVHEQFF. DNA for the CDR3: TGTGCCAGCAGCGCCCCCTGGGGGGATCCGAAGGTTCATGAGCAGTTCTTC.

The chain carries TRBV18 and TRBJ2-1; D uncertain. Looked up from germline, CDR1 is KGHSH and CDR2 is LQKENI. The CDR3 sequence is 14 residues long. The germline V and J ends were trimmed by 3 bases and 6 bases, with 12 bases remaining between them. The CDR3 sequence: CASSPQLSGNEQFF. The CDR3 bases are TGTGCCAGCTCACCGCAGCTTTCAGGCAATGAGCAGTTCTTC. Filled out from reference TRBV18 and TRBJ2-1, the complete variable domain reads NAGVMQNPRHLVRRRGQEARLRCSPMKGHSHVYWYRQLPEEGLKFMVYLQKENIIDESGMPKERFSAEFPKEGPSILRIQQVVRGDSAAYFCASSPQLSGNEQFFGPGTRLTVL.

The CDR3 here is CASSTPLQVYTEAFF. Written as DNA, the CDR3 is TGTGCCAGCAGTACACCTTTACAGGTTTACACTGAAGCTTTCTTT. This chain joins TRBV6-6 and TRBJ1-1; weak D call: TRBD1 (5 bases). V was clipped by 5 bases and J by 3 bases, with 16 bases between them. The CDR3 runs to 15 residues. CDR1 is MNHNY, CDR2 SVGAGI, per germline (reference sequence).

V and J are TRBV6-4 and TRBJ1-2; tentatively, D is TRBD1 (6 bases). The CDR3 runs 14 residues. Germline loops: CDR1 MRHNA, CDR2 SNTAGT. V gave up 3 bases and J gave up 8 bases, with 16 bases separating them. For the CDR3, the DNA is TGTGCCAGCAGTGATGGTAACAGGGCTGGCGGCTACACCTTC. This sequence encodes CASSDGNRAGGYTF.

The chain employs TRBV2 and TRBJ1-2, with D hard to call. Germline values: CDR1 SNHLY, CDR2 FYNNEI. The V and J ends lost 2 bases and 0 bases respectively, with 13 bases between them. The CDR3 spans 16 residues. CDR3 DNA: TGTGCCAGCAGTGAACGCCAGGTCCTCTCTAACTATGGCTACACCTTC. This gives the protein CASSERQVLSNYGYTF.

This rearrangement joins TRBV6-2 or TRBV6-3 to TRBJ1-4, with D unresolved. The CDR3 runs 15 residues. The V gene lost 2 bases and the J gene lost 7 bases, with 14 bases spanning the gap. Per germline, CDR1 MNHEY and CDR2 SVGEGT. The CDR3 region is CASSYDGYRREKLFF. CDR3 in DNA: TGTGCCAGCAGTTACGACGGGTACCGGCGTGAAAAACTGTTTTTT.

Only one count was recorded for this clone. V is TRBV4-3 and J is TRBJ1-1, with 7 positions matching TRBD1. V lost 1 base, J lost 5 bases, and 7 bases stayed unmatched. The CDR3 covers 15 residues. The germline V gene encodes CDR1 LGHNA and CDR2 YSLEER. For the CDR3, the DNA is TGCGCCAGCAGCCAAGCTGACAGGGTTATGACTGAAGCTTTCTTT. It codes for CASSQADRVMTEAFF.

CDR3: CASSLAVRGASVYSYEQYF. The CDR3 DNA reads as TGTGCCAGCAGCCTCGCCGTGCGGGGGGCCTCCGTTTACTCCTACGAGCAGTACTTC. The chain joins TRBV7-4 to TRBJ2-7, with 8 bases that match TRBD2. This CDR3 is 19 amino acids long. Germline assignment: CDR1 SGHVT and CDR2 SQSDAQ. V shed 5 bases and J 0 bases; nucleotides not matched to a gene: 18.

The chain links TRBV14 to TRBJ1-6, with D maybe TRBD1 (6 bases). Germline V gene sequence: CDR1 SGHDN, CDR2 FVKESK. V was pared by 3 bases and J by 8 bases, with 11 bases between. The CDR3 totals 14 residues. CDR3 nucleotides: TGTGCCAGCAGCCACCGGGACAACTATTCACCCCTCCACTTT. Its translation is CASSHRDNYSPLHF.

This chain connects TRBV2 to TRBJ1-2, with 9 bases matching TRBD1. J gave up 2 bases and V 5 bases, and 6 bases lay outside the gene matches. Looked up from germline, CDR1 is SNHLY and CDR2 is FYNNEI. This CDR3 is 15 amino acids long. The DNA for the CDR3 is TGTGCCAGCAGTTTGAACAGGGGGCTCAACTATGGCTACACCTTC. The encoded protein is CASSLNRGLNYGYTF.